This T cell receptor beta chain comes out of a study of blood T cell repertoires in COVID-19. For the study at large: From T cells, B-cell-depleted T cells, or PBMCs came the material, which was cDNA or gDNA.

Participants were aged about 18 to 100 years, lived in over 20 US areas, and enrolled virtually. Losses at the gene ends were 6 bases for V and 1 base for J; bases not matched to a gene: 6. This CDR3 spans 18 amino acids. CDR1 is SNHLY, CDR2 FYNNEI, per germline. Original data processing: Amplification of reference gene primers provided the estimated nucleated cell counts. Profiled with immunoSEQ multiplex PCR; TCRdb holds only in-frame clones, not every one. V, J and clone size reflect that table, while D and trimming were determined from the DNA. The profile shows about 240,000 clones, roughly 86% of them singletons.

The TCR sequence derives from a woman in her 30s with acute COVID-19. The chain uses TRBV2 and TRBJ2-2; 15 nucleotides line up with TRBD2. The sequencing input was PBMCs or T cells enriched from blood (not recorded which). For the CDR3, the DNA is TGTGCCAGCAGGATGGGACTAGCGGGGGGATTGAACACCGGGGAGCTGTTTTTT. Amino acids: CASRMGLAGGLNTGELFF.